Reported below is one T cell receptor beta chain. From germline, CDR1 is SGDLS and CDR2 YYNGEE. This CDR3 region has 15 residues. V lost 0 bases to trimming and J lost 4 bases, with 13 bases between them. The source of the sample is a study of control samples from healthy donors and cancer patients. Only in-frame clones appear in the TCRdb table, and some are missing; sequencing was by immunoSEQ multiplex PCR. The repertoire consists of 15,000 or so clones, with 87% occurring once and the leading ten covering roughly 11%. The chain carries TRBV9 and TRBJ2-5; maybe TRBD2 (6 bases). The TCR comes from an older woman with colorectal cancer. Sequences were obtained from PBMCs. For the CDR3, the DNA is TGTGCCAGCAGCGTAGATGGAGGGGCTGGAGAGACCCAGTACTTC. Translation gives CASSVDGGAGETQYF.